This TCR beta chain emerged from a study of OX40 agonist ivuxolimab in advanced cancers. Study at large: Earlier treatment with anti-PD-1, anti-PD-L1 or anti-CTLA-4 was permitted, and 35% to 40% had received some. Whole-study findings and limits: Both blood CD4+ and CD8+ T cells showed clonal growth by week 6 at 0.1 to 3.0 mg/kg. Expansion of clones was among the lowest in partial responders at 0.1-3.0 mg/kg.

Only in-frame clones appear in the TCRdb table, and some are missing; sequencing was by immunoSEQ multiplex PCR. Of roughly 76,000 clones in the sample, roughly 84% were seen once. Exclusion applied to patients with autoimmune disease history or systemic immunosuppression. Regarding this clone: The target antigen is unknown.

This CDR3 has 13 residues. Trimming pared 4 bases from V and 2 bases from J, leaving 8 bases between. The germline CDR1 and CDR2 sequences are MNHNS and SASEGT. The chain couples TRBV6-1 to TRBJ2-5; D is perhaps TRBD1 (6 bases). The input for sequencing was CD4+ or CD8+ T cells sorted from blood, taken in a trial of the OX40 agonist ivuxolimab. The TCR comes from an adult with an advanced solid tumor such as melanoma, head and neck, liver or kidney cancer. As DNA, the CDR3 is TGTGCCAGCAGTGTGGACAGACAAGAGACCCAGTACTTC. Protein: CASSVDRQETQYF.